The 25 T cell receptor beta chains listed next were all sequenced from one sample in a study of OX40 agonist ivuxolimab in advanced cancers. TCRdb's copy holds only in-frame clones and misses some; the assay was immunoSEQ multiplex PCR. There are some 85,000 clones in the sample; about nine tenths occur only once, and roughly 0.25% lies in the top ten. This specimen consisted of CD4+ or CD8+ T cells sorted from blood, obtained in a trial of the OX40 agonist ivuxolimab. The receptor source for this set is an adult with an advanced solid tumor such as melanoma, head and neck, liver or kidney cancer.

This chain joins TRBV5-1 and TRBJ2-3; D unresolved. The CDR3 contains 14 residues. The V gene's germline CDR1 is SGHRS and CDR2 YFSETQ. The V gene lost 0 bases and the J gene lost 2 bases, with 7 bases spanning the gap. CDR3: CASSLVPDTDTQYF. The CDR3 DNA is TGCGCCAGCAGCTTGGTTCCTGACACAGATACGCAGTATTTT.

The chain joins TRBV15 to TRBJ2-2; D tentatively reads TRBD1 or TRBD2 (6 bases each). Per germline, CDR1 LNHNV and CDR2 YYDKDF (reference sequence). V was pared by 6 bases and J by 6 bases, with 35 bases between. The CDR3 is 21 residues long. CDR3 in DNA: TGTGCCACCAGAAGGGACACGGGCCTAGACGTGACTAGTCTCGTCCCCGGGGAGCTGTTTTTT. Translating gives CATRRDTGLDVTSLVPGELFF.

The chain joins TRBV10-1 to TRBJ2-5, with 8 bases matching TRBD1. The V gene's germline CDR1 is WNHNN and CDR2 SYGVQD (reference sequence). The CDR3 has 13 residues. With 5 bases clipped from V and 4 bases from J, the junction kept 3 bases outside the gene matches. The CDR3 protein is CASSTTGAETQYF. As DNA, the CDR3 is TGCGCCAGCAGTACGACAGGGGCAGAGACCCAGTACTTC.

This clone was counted once. The chain uses TRBV6-7 and TRBJ2-7, with D unresolved. TRBV6-7 is an open reading frame whose function is uncertain. This CDR3 spans 20 amino acids. Trimming took off 0 bases at V and 7 bases at J, with 31 bases between the two ends. The CDR3 here is CASSYSHCPPMTGVSGEQYF. CDR3 DNA sequence: TGTGCCAGCAGTTACTCGCATTGCCCCCCGATGACCGGAGTCTCTGGGGAGCAGTACTTC.

The V and J genes are TRBV10-3 and TRBJ2-3, with 13 nucleotides matching TRBD2. The J segment lost 0 bases and the V segment lost 7 bases, leaving 13 bases of the junction unmatched. The CDR3 loop spans 19 amino acids. CDR1 is ENHRY and CDR2 is SYGVKD in the germline V gene. CDR3: CAIKPGLAGQSSSTDTQYF. CDR3 DNA: TGTGCCATCAAGCCGGGACTAGCGGGACAGTCCTCTAGCACAGATACGCAGTATTTT.

This clone was counted between two and nine times. The V call is TRBV27, the J call TRBJ2-2, with 7 positions matching TRBD2. The CDR3 spans 17 residues. Germline lookup yields CDR1 MNHEY and CDR2 SMNVEV (reference sequence). The junction had 14 bases not matched to a gene; V was cut back by 4 bases and J by 6 bases. This CDR3 reads CASSSIVAGAWAGELFF. The CDR3 nucleotides read TGTGCCAGCAGTTCAATCGTGGCGGGAGCGTGGGCCGGGGAGCTGTTTTTT.

This chain connects TRBV5-1 to TRBJ1-1; possible D gene TRBD1, 6 bases. Trimming took 0 bases from V and 6 from J, leaving 15 bases between them. CDR3 length: 15 residues. Germline CDR1 is SGHRS and CDR2 is YFSETQ. CDR3 sequence: CASSLGFGDNPEAFF. CDR3 nucleotide sequence: TGCGCCAGCAGCTTGGGCTTTGGGGACAATCCTGAAGCTTTCTTT.

The chain is built from TRBV29-1 and TRBJ1-2; no clear D. The CDR3 sequence is 12 residues long. Trimming left V 5 bases short and J 6 bases short, with 13 bases between. Germline CDR1 reads SQVTM; CDR2 reads ANQGSEA. The CDR3 protein is CSVLDKLNGYTF. DNA of the CDR3: TGCAGCGTTCTCGACAAGTTAAATGGCTACACCTTC. The variable domain in full, completed from reference TRBV29-1 and TRBJ1-2, reads SAVISQKPSRDICQRGTSLTIQCQVDSQVTMMFWYRQQPGQSLTLIATANQGSEATYESGFVIDKFPISRPNLTFSTLTVSNMSPEDSSIYLCSVLDKLNGYTFGSGTRLTVV.

The rearrangement uses TRBV7-9 and TRBJ1-3; TRBD1 matches at 7 bases. CDR1 is SEHNR, CDR2 FQNEAQ, per germline (reference sequence). The CDR3 contains 16 residues. With V trimmed by 1 base and J by 3 bases, 6 bases remained unmatched. CDR3: CASSLVSGTVGNTIYF. CDR3 bases: TGTGCCAGCAGCTTAGTCTCCGGGACAGTTGGAAACACCATATATTTT.

The rearrangement uses TRBV5-1 and TRBJ2-7, with TRBD1 identical over 9 bases. Germline CDR1 is SGHRS and CDR2 is YFSETQ. The trim removed 4 bases at V and 1 base at J, leaving 18 bases unmatched. The CDR3 contains 19 residues. The CDR3 bases are TGCGCCAGCAGCCTATCCTCAGGACAGGGGCGTACTCGGTCCTACGAGCAGTACTTC. Its protein is CASSLSSGQGRTRSYEQYF.

The chain links TRBV28 to TRBJ1-6; tentatively, D is TRBD1 (6 bases). CDR1 and CDR2 from the germline V gene are MDHEN and SYDVKM. The CDR3 extends over 14 amino acids. V was clipped by 9 bases and J by 6 bases, with 15 bases between them. DNA of the CDR3: TGTGCCAGTAGGAGGGGGGGGGCTAATTCACCCCTCCACTTT. Amino acid sequence: CASRRGGANSPLHF. The variable domain in full, with the rest retrieved from reference TRBV28 and TRBJ1-6, is DVKVTQSSRYLVKRTGEKVFLECVQDMDHENMFWYRQDPGLGLRLIYFSYDVKMKEKGDIPEGYSVSREKKERFSLILESASTNQTSMYLCASRRGGANSPLHFGNGTRLTVT.

The chain couples TRBV5-1 to TRBJ2-2; D unclear. The CDR3 totals 16 residues. The germline V and J ends were trimmed by 2 bases and 4 bases, with 15 bases remaining between them. Germline V gene sequence: CDR1 SGHRS, CDR2 YFSETQ. Here the CDR3 DNA reads TGCGCCAGCAGCTTTTTGGCAAGATCGACCACCGGGGAGCTGTTTTTT. Translated: CASSFLARSTTGELFF.

This clone was observed many times. The J gene is TRBJ1-1, the V gene TRBV14; TRBD1 might be the D (6 bases). Deletions cut 1 base from V and 2 bases from J, with 11 bases between. Germline values: CDR1 SGHDN, CDR2 FVKESK. The CDR3 contains 15 residues. CDR3 DNA: TGTGCCAGCAGCCAAGGACAGGCCACAAACACTGAAGCTTTCTTT. Translated: CASSQGQATNTEAFF.

The chain carries TRBV2 and TRBJ1-6; TRBD1 agrees at 10 bases. CDR1 is SNHLY and CDR2 is FYNNEI in the germline V gene. The CDR3 runs 14 residues. V was clipped by 4 bases and J by 10 bases; unmatched bases: 4. The CDR3 DNA reads as TGTGCCAGCAGTGGGACAGGGGGGAACTCACCCCTCCACTTT. Protein product: CASSGTGGNSPLHF.

The chain carries TRBV28 and TRBJ1-2; D not certain. Per the germline V gene, CDR1 is MDHEN and CDR2 is SYDVKM. The CDR3 is 12 residues long. V was trimmed by 2 bases and J by 3 bases, leaving 4 bases between them. Written as DNA, the CDR3 is TGTGCCAGCAGTTTAAGTGACTATGGCTACACCTTC. Its translation is CASSLSDYGYTF.

The chain recombines TRBV10-3 with TRBJ2-7, with D hard to call. CDR3 length: 14 amino acids. The germline V gene encodes CDR1 ENHRY and CDR2 SYGVKD. The germline V and J ends were trimmed by 2 bases and 4 bases, with 12 bases remaining between them. CDR3 nucleotide sequence: TGTGCCATCAGTGAGGTCGAAGAGTCATACGAGCAGTACTTC. Its translation is CAISEVEESYEQYF.

The chain carries TRBV11-2 and TRBJ2-7; D ambiguous. Germline-derived CDR1 and CDR2 are SGHAT and FQNNGV. With 1 base removed from V and 5 bases from J, the gap between germline ends came to 12 bases. The CDR3 loop spans 14 amino acids. CDR3 nucleotide sequence: TGTGCCAGCAGCTTAGGGCCCTGGGCTGACGAGCAGTACTTC. It yields the protein CASSLGPWADEQYF.

The chain joins TRBV6-1 to TRBJ1-2, with unresolved D. V lost 4 bases and J lost 3, with 12 bases in between. The CDR3 is 14 amino acids. Germline lookup yields CDR1 MNHNS and CDR2 SASEGT. CDR3 DNA sequence: TGTGCCAGCAGTGGGTTTTCTCCCTACTATGGCTACACCTTC. It specifies CASSGFSPYYGYTF.

This sequence joins TRBV21-1 and TRBJ2-4. TRBV21-1 is listed as a pseudogene. The CDR3 runs to 16 residues. The CDR3 protein is CASSKELTLAKNIQYF. As DNA, the CDR3 is TGTGCCAGCAGCAAAGAACTGACGCTAGCCAAAAACATTCAGTACTTC.

V gene TRBV12-5 combines with J gene TRBJ2-3; no clear D gene. CDR3 length: 13 amino acids. Between the trimmed V and J ends, which lost 1 base and 1 base, there was a span of 3 bases. Germline V lookup: CDR1 LGHNT, CDR2 FRNRAP. CDR3 DNA: TGTGCTAGTGGTTTGGGGGGCACAGATACGCAGTATTTT. The encoded protein is CASGLGGTDTQYF.

The chain employs TRBV11-2 and TRBJ1-2, with a tentative D call TRBD1 (5 bases). The CDR3 sequence is 15 residues long. The V end lost 5 bases, the J end lost 1 base, and 14 bases lay between the germline ends. The germline gives CDR1 SGHAT, CDR2 FQNNGV. The CDR3 nucleotides read TGTGCCAGCAGCCCCAGGGACGGTAGTAACTATGGCTACACCTTC. Translation gives CASSPRDGSNYGYTF.

The rearrangement joins TRBV19 to TRBJ1-1; D not resolved. With 3 bases removed from V and 5 bases from J, the gap between germline ends came to 16 bases. Germline V gene lookup returns CDR1 LNHDA and CDR2 SQIVND (reference sequence). The CDR3 is 15 amino acids. The DNA of the CDR3 is TGTGCCAGTAGTATTCAGTTCGGCAGAGGAACTGAAGCTTTCTTT. Amino acids: CASSIQFGRGTEAFF. The variable domain in full, with the rest retrieved from reference TRBV19 and TRBJ1-1, is DGGITQSPKYLFRKEGQNVTLSCEQNLNHDAMYWYRQDPGQGLRLIYYSQIVNDFQKGDIAEGYSVSREKKESFPLTVTSAQKNPTAFYLCASSIQFGRGTEAFFGQGTRLTVV.

This chain uses TRBV5-4 with TRBJ2-5; D call uncertain. Trimming removed 0 bases from V and 5 bases from J, with 11 bases in between. The CDR3 contains 14 residues. Germline loops: CDR1 SGHNT, CDR2 YYREEE (reference sequence). The CDR3 coding sequence is TGTGCCAGCAGCTTGGCGAGCCGCCGGGAGACCCAGTACTTC. Protein product: CASSLASRRETQYF.

This rearrangement joins TRBV5-4 to TRBJ1-2, with TRBD1 matching over 8 bases. Germline V gene data show CDR1 as SGHNT and CDR2 as YYREEE (reference sequence). This CDR3 comprises 17 residues. V gave up 5 bases and J gave up 4 bases; unmatched junction bases: 16. CDR3 bases: TGTGCCAGCAGAGAAGGACAGGGTTCAAGCAGGGGCTATGGCTACACCTTC. Amino acid sequence: CASREGQGSSRGYGYTF.

For this clone: The sample carries other DNA sequences with the same CDR3. The CDR3 loop reads CASSPTGTNEKLFF. DNA for the CDR3: TGTGCCAGCTCACCAACAGGGACTAATGAAAAACTGTTTTTT. The rearrangement uses TRBV18 and TRBJ1-4, with D possibly being TRBD1 (6 bases). The CDR3 has 14 residues. In germline, CDR1 is KGHSH, CDR2 LQKENI. The ends were cut back, 2 bases at V and 2 bases at J, with 6 bases in the middle. Complete variable domain (other parts from reference TRBV18 and TRBJ1-4): NAGVMQNPRHLVRRRGQEARLRCSPMKGHSHVYWYRQLPEEGLKFMVYLQKENIIDESGMPKERFSAEFPKEGPSILRIQQVVRGDSAAYFCASSPTGTNEKLFFGSGTQLSVL.